This T cell receptor beta chain was sequenced during a study of OX40 agonist ivuxolimab in advanced cancers. Background on the study: Given to patients was ivuxolimab, an agonistic anti-OX40 (CD134) antibody.

CDR1 and CDR2 (germline): SGHRS, YFSETQ. The CDR3 spans 16 residues. The junction had 10 bases not matched to a gene; V was cut back by 4 bases and J by 5 bases. Study results and caveats: Near-lowest levels of clonal expansion characterized partial responders at 0.1-3.0 mg/kg.

TCRdb keeps only in-frame clones here, not all; method: immunoSEQ multiplex PCR. The data show about 93,000 clones, approximately 94% seen once. With baseline, cycle 4 day 1, and cycle 7 day 1 as timepoints, blood was sampled. About this clone: Its antigen is unknown.

The rearrangement links TRBV5-1 to TRBJ2-1; 9 nucleotides match TRBD1. The sample consisted of CD4+ or CD8+ T cells sorted from blood, taken in a trial of the OX40 agonist ivuxolimab. The receptor was isolated from an adult with an advanced solid tumor such as melanoma, head and neck, liver or kidney cancer. The CDR3: CASSPEGTGTHNEQFF. DNA of the CDR3: TGCGCCAGCAGCCCGGAGGGGACAGGGACCCACAATGAGCAGTTCTTC.